This T cell receptor beta chain is drawn from a study of blood T cell repertoires in COVID-19. As for the study in general: From T cells, B-cell-depleted T cells, or PBMCs came the material, which was cDNA or gDNA.

CDR1 and CDR2 (germline): SGHTA, FQGNSA. The CDR3 runs to 14 residues. V lost 5 bases, J lost 2 bases, and 4 bases stayed unmatched. Under the authors' procedure: Reference gene primer amplification in the assay estimated nucleated cell counts. Produced via immunoSEQ multiplex PCR; TCRdb's table is partial and in-frame only. The V and J calls and clone size were taken over from that table, and D and trimming were inferred from the DNA. The sample shows roughly 300,000 clones, approximately 87% of them seen only once. The chain carries TRBV7-2 and TRBJ2-7; 9 nucleotides align to TRBD2. The receptor was isolated from a woman aged 45 to 65 who had recovered from COVID-19. Sequencing was done on a sample of peripheral blood. The CDR3 here is CASSDSGSAYEQYF. CDR3 coding DNA: TGTGCCAGCAGCGATAGCGGGAGCGCCTACGAGCAGTACTTC.